This entry lists 26 T cell receptor beta chains sequenced from one sample in a study of blood T cell repertoires in COVID-19. TCRdb keeps only in-frame clones here, not all; method: immunoSEQ multiplex PCR. This table holds approximately 260,000 clones, 75% to 90% found once. The sequenced sample consisted of peripheral blood. Receptors originate from a woman in her forties with acute or convalescent COVID-19.

The chain couples TRBV18 to TRBJ1-1; 7 bases line up with TRBD1. The CDR3 spans 15 residues. The V segment lost 2 bases and the J segment 6 bases; nucleotides outside the gene matches: 9. Germline CDR1 reads KGHSH; CDR2 reads LQKENI. This CDR3 reads CASSPRGGAKAEAFF. DNA of the CDR3: TGTGCCAGCTCACCAAGAGGGGGCGCAAAGGCTGAAGCTTTCTTT.

In nucleotides, the CDR3 is TGTGCCAGCAGTCCGGGGGGGTACTCTGGAAACACCATATATTTT. Residues: CASSPGGYSGNTIYF. The chain recombines TRBV6-5 with TRBJ1-3; perhaps TRBD1 as D (5 bases). Germline CDR1 and CDR2: MNHEY and SVGAGI. The V end lost 5 bases, the J end lost 0 bases, and 11 bases lay between the germline ends. This CDR3 spans 15 amino acids.

The chain uses TRBV11-2 and TRBJ1-5; D unclear. This CDR3 has 13 residues. The germline CDR1 and CDR2 sequences are SGHAT and FQNNGV. V gave up 3 bases and J gave up 4 bases, with 7 bases separating them. The CDR3 DNA follows: TGTGCCAGCAGCTTTGCAGAAAATCAGCCCCAGCATTTT. Protein sequence: CASSFAENQPQHF.

This chain connects TRBV6-1 to TRBJ1-1; D unresolved. CDR3 length: 15 amino acids. The germline CDR1 and CDR2 sequences are MNHNS and SASEGT. Trimming took off 0 bases at V and 11 bases at J, with 19 bases between the two ends. Written as DNA, the CDR3 is TGTGCCAGCAGTGAAGCGGGTCGATTCCGGGTCGCCGCTTTCTTT. Translation gives CASSEAGRFRVAAFF.

The count of this clone is one. The chain combines TRBV2 with TRBJ1-4, with D possibly matching TRBD1 (6 bases). V lost 10 bases to trimming and J lost 0 bases, with 18 bases between them. Germline V gene sequence: CDR1 SNHLY, CDR2 FYNNEI. The CDR3 runs to 16 residues. The CDR3 region has the DNA TGTGCCACAACCCAACTGGGACAAGCAACTAATGAAAAACTGTTTTTT. Protein product: CATTQLGQATNEKLFF. Using reference TRBV2 and TRBJ1-4 for the parts outside the CDR3, the full variable domain is EPEVTQTPSHQVTQMGQEVILRCVPISNHLYFYWYRQILGQKVEFLVSFYNNEISEKSEIFDDQFSVERPDGSNFTLKIRSTKLEDSAMYFCATTQLGQATNEKLFFGSGTQLSVL.

The genes are TRBV7-9 and TRBJ2-3; 14 bases are shared with TRBD2. V was pared by 4 bases and J by 4 bases, with 4 bases of the junction left unmatched. This CDR3 contains 16 residues. CDR1 and CDR2 from the germline V gene are SEHNR and FQNEAQ (reference sequence). CDR3 amino acids: CASSSTSGGAPDTQYF. In nucleotides, the CDR3 is TGTGCCAGCAGCTCGACTAGCGGGGGGGCCCCAGATACGCAGTATTTT.

This chain uses TRBV12-2 with TRBJ2-2; the table calls TRBD1, which could not be checked here. TRBV12-2 is a pseudogene segment. CDR3 size: 16 residues. Here the CDR3 reads CASRLLQGRNTGELFF. CDR3 in DNA: TGTGCAAGTCGCTTACTTCAGGGAAGGAACACCGGGGAGCTGTTTTTT.

The rearrangement joins TRBV6-5 to TRBJ1-2; D gene uncertain. Per germline, CDR1 MNHEY and CDR2 SVGAGI. The length of the CDR3 is 15 residues. The ends were cut back, 0 bases at V and 5 bases at J, with 13 bases in the middle. CDR3 coding DNA: TGTGCCAGCAGTTACTCGGAGGGAACTCTTTATGGCTACACCTTC. This gives the protein CASSYSEGTLYGYTF.

The chain links TRBV6-5 to TRBJ2-2; D is perhaps TRBD1 (5 bases). CDR1 is MNHEY and CDR2 is SVGAGI in the germline V gene. The V end lost 2 bases, the J end lost 8 bases, and 15 bases lay between the germline ends. The CDR3 covers 15 residues. CDR3 bases: TGTGCCAGCAGTTACAGGGCAGGGTTCCGAGGGGAGCTGTTTTTT. It specifies CASSYRAGFRGELFF.

This chain uses TRBV11-2 with TRBJ1-3, with D hard to call. In germline, CDR1 is SGHAT, CDR2 FQNNGV. The CDR3 runs to 18 residues. Trimming left V 6 bases short and J 0 bases short, with 21 bases between. The CDR3 protein is CASRDSRSGIYSGNTIYF. The CDR3 DNA sequence: TGTGCCAGCAGGGATAGCCGGTCGGGGATATACTCTGGAAACACCATATATTTT.

The J gene is TRBJ2-1, the V gene TRBV12-3 or TRBV12-4, with D unresolved. The CDR3 extends over 13 amino acids. Trimming stripped 2 bases from V and 8 bases from J, with 10 bases between. In DNA form, the CDR3 reads TGTGCCAGCAGTTTATACGACTTGGATGAGCAGTTCTTC. It codes for CASSLYDLDEQFF.

The chain combines TRBV2 with TRBJ1-1, with D unresolved. With 3 bases removed from V and 3 bases from J, the gap between germline ends came to 8 bases. The CDR3 spans 13 residues. Germline CDR1 is SNHLY and CDR2 is FYNNEI. The CDR3 DNA sequence: TGTGCCAGCAGTGATCGGGAATACACTGAAGCTTTCTTT. It encodes CASSDREYTEAFF.

The genes are TRBV7-9 and TRBJ1-1, with TRBD1 as a possible D gene (6 bases). Germline V lookup: CDR1 SEHNR, CDR2 FQNEAQ (reference sequence). V was trimmed by 5 bases and J by 3 bases, leaving 10 bases between them. The length of the CDR3 is 13 residues. The CDR3 nucleotides read TGTGCCAGCAGCCCGACAGGACACACTGAAGCTTTCTTT. Translated, it gives CASSPTGHTEAFF.

This clone was counted once. The chain couples TRBV30 to TRBJ2-3, with 10 bases matching TRBD2. The J segment lost 4 bases and the V segment lost 4 bases, leaving 2 bases of the junction unmatched. Per germline, CDR1 GTSNPN and CDR2 SVGIG (reference sequence). The CDR3 runs to 13 residues. The CDR3 DNA reads as TGTGCCTGGACTAGCGGGGGCCCAGATACGCAGTATTTT. Translation: CAWTSGGPDTQYF.

V gene TRBV11-2 combines with J gene TRBJ1-1; D perhaps matches TRBD1 (5 bases). CDR3 length: 12 amino acids. Germline V lookup: CDR1 SGHAT, CDR2 FQNNGV. V shed 5 bases and J shed 10 bases, with 14 bases lying between them. CDR3 in amino acids: CASSTHEGVAFF. The CDR3 DNA is TGTGCCAGCAGCACCCATGAAGGGGTAGCTTTCTTT.

The genes are TRBV5-1 and TRBJ2-5; 12 nucleotides agree with TRBD1. V gave up 6 bases and J gave up 5 bases; unmatched junction bases: 8. Germline V lookup: CDR1 SGHRS, CDR2 YFSETQ. This CDR3 spans 15 amino acids. The chain's CDR3 is CASTWGQGASETQYF. For the CDR3, the DNA is TGCGCCAGCACCTGGGGACAGGGGGCGTCGGAGACCCAGTACTTC.

The rearrangement links TRBV7-4 to TRBJ2-7; 7 nucleotides match TRBD1. Germline loops: CDR1 SGHVT, CDR2 SQSDAQ. This CDR3 is 14 amino acids long. Trimming took 4 bases from V and 4 from J; bases not matched to a gene: 7. CDR3 loop: CASSSRQGRYEQYV. The CDR3 DNA is TGTGCCAGCAGCTCTAGACAGGGTCGGTACGAGCAGTACGTC.

The rearrangement joins TRBV7-8 to TRBJ2-5; 12 nucleotides match TRBD2. Germline loops: CDR1 SGHVS, CDR2 FQNEAQ. This CDR3 is built from 18 residues. J lost 0 bases, V lost 1 base, and 6 bases had no gene match. The CDR3 here is CASSLGRLAGGYQETQYF. The CDR3 DNA reads as TGTGCCAGCAGCTTAGGTCGGCTAGCGGGGGGGTACCAAGAGACCCAGTACTTC.

This clone has a handful of counts. The chain is built from TRBV27 and TRBJ2-7; D ambiguous. This CDR3 is 13 amino acids long. Germline values: CDR1 MNHEY, CDR2 SMNVEV (reference sequence). Trimming shortened V by 6 bases and J by 3 bases, and 12 bases separated the two germline ends. In DNA, the CDR3 is TGTGCCAGCAGCTCAGGCCCCGGCTACGAGCAGTACGTC. It codes for CASSSGPGYEQYV.

J is TRBJ2-1 and V is TRBV5-8; D is uncertain. V lost 3 bases and J 10 bases, leaving 11 bases between the germline ends. The CDR3 length is 12 residues. CDR1 and CDR2 (germline): SGHTS, YDEGEE. DNA of the CDR3: TGTGCCAGCAGCTCGTTTTGGCGGGAGCAGTTCTTC. This translates into CASSSFWREQFF.

J is TRBJ1-3 and V is TRBV6-5; tentatively, D is TRBD1 (5 bases). This CDR3 region has 14 residues. Trimming left V 2 bases short and J 5 bases short, with 10 bases between. Germline values: CDR1 MNHEY, CDR2 SVGAGI. CDR3 nucleotide sequence: TGTGCCAGCAGTTACCGCCCAGGGCGAAACACCATATATTTT. This encodes CASSYRPGRNTIYF.

This clone appeared a single time. This rearrangement joins TRBV6-5 to TRBJ1-1; 8 bases are shared with TRBD1. V shed 6 bases, J shed 1 base, and the junction held 7 bases outside the gene matches. Germline CDR1 is MNHEY and CDR2 is SVGAGI. The CDR3 loop spans 15 amino acids. DNA of the CDR3: TGTGCCAGCAGGTACACCGGGACAGGGAACACTGAAGCTTTCTTT. Its protein product is CASRYTGTGNTEAFF.

The rearrangement joins TRBV5-1 to TRBJ2-1; the match to TRBD1 covers 8 bases. The germline gives CDR1 SGHRS, CDR2 YFSETQ. V gave up 8 bases and J gave up 0 bases; unmatched junction bases: 7. The CDR3 covers 15 residues. This CDR3 is CASGGQENSYNEQFF. The CDR3 coding sequence is TGCGCCAGTGGGGGACAGGAGAACTCCTACAATGAGCAGTTCTTC.

The table lists this clone with a few counts. The chain joins TRBV10-2 to TRBJ1-1, with 7 bases fitting TRBD1. The CDR3 extends over 15 amino acids. Germline values: CDR1 WSHSY, CDR2 SAAADI. Trimming took 2 bases from V and 5 from J; bases not matched to a gene: 8. CDR3 region: CASSEEGARLTEAFF. The CDR3 bases are TGCGCCAGCAGTGAGGAGGGGGCGCGTTTGACTGAAGCTTTCTTT.

The chain combines TRBV7-8 with TRBJ1-4; a possible D gene is TRBD1 (6 bases). The germline gives CDR1 SGHVS, CDR2 FQNEAQ. V was pared by 0 bases and J by 7 bases, with 15 bases between. CDR3 length: 16 residues. The CDR3 DNA reads TGTGCCAGCAGCTTAGCTAGACAGGTCCGGGGTGAAAAACTGTTTTTT. This codes for CASSLARQVRGEKLFF.

The chain combines TRBV7-9 with TRBJ2-5; the match to TRBD2 covers 11 bases. Trimming cost V 5 bases and J 4 bases; bases outside gene matches: 9. The CDR3 spans 16 residues. Germline assignment: CDR1 SEHNR and CDR2 FQNEAQ (reference sequence). The CDR3 bases are TGTGCCAGCAGCCGAGGGACTAGCGGAGGGGGAGAGACCCAGTACTTC. Protein product: CASSRGTSGGGETQYF.